This T cell receptor (beta chain) was observed in a study of neurological immune-mediated disorders. Study-level results: Subjects shared no identical expanded-clone CDR3 amino acid sequences, suggesting private TCR-beta repertoires in all groups.

Germline V gives CDR1 SQVTM, CDR2 ANQGSEA. The CDR3 length is 16 residues. Unmatched junction bases numbered 10, after V lost 4 bases and J lost 2 bases. The time point: longitudinal time-point 2. Unsorted libraries were prepared from 2 million PBMCs that had been stored at -80 C. MiXCR, applied by TCRdb to the 5' RACE reads, yields one record per CDR3 protein. The sample carries 57,000 or so distinct CDR3 sequences, less than 10% recorded once. In this sample, this clonotype turned up many times. Its cognate antigen is unknown. V gene TRBV29-1 combines with J gene TRBJ2-7, with 11 bases that match TRBD2. The receptor comes from a man between 25 and 39 years old in good health. Sequenced input: PBMCs. CDR3 amino acids: CSVGIAGGHFPYEQYF. The CDR3 DNA follows: TGCAGCGTTGGCATAGCGGGAGGGCACTTCCCCTACGAGCAGTACTTC.